The text below deals with one T cell receptor (beta chain). The CDR3 is 15 amino acids. Trimming removed 0 bases at V and 4 bases at J, with 12 bases between. The germline gives CDR1 MNHEY, CDR2 SMNVEV (reference sequence). The data stem from a study of radiation and T cells in renal cell carcinoma. Study-level background: Nephrectomy followed 15 Gy stereotactic body radiation by 4 weeks.

Time point reported: blood 2 weeks post-SBRT. The treatment was: 15 Gy SBRT to primary tumor, nephrectomy 4 weeks later. Method: immunoSEQ multiplex PCR; TCRdb's copy keeps in-frame clones and lacks some. Of 100,000 to 150,000 clones listed, more than 75% are singletons. The clonotype originates from a woman between 65 and 79 years old with renal cell carcinoma. The V and J genes are TRBV27 and TRBJ1-2; D unclear. This specimen consisted of blood, obtained from a patient whose treatment included radiotherapy and nephrectomy. The CDR3 DNA reads TGTGCCAGCAGTTTATCGGTGGCAGGACCCTATGGCTACACCTTC. It yields the protein CASSLSVAGPYGYTF.